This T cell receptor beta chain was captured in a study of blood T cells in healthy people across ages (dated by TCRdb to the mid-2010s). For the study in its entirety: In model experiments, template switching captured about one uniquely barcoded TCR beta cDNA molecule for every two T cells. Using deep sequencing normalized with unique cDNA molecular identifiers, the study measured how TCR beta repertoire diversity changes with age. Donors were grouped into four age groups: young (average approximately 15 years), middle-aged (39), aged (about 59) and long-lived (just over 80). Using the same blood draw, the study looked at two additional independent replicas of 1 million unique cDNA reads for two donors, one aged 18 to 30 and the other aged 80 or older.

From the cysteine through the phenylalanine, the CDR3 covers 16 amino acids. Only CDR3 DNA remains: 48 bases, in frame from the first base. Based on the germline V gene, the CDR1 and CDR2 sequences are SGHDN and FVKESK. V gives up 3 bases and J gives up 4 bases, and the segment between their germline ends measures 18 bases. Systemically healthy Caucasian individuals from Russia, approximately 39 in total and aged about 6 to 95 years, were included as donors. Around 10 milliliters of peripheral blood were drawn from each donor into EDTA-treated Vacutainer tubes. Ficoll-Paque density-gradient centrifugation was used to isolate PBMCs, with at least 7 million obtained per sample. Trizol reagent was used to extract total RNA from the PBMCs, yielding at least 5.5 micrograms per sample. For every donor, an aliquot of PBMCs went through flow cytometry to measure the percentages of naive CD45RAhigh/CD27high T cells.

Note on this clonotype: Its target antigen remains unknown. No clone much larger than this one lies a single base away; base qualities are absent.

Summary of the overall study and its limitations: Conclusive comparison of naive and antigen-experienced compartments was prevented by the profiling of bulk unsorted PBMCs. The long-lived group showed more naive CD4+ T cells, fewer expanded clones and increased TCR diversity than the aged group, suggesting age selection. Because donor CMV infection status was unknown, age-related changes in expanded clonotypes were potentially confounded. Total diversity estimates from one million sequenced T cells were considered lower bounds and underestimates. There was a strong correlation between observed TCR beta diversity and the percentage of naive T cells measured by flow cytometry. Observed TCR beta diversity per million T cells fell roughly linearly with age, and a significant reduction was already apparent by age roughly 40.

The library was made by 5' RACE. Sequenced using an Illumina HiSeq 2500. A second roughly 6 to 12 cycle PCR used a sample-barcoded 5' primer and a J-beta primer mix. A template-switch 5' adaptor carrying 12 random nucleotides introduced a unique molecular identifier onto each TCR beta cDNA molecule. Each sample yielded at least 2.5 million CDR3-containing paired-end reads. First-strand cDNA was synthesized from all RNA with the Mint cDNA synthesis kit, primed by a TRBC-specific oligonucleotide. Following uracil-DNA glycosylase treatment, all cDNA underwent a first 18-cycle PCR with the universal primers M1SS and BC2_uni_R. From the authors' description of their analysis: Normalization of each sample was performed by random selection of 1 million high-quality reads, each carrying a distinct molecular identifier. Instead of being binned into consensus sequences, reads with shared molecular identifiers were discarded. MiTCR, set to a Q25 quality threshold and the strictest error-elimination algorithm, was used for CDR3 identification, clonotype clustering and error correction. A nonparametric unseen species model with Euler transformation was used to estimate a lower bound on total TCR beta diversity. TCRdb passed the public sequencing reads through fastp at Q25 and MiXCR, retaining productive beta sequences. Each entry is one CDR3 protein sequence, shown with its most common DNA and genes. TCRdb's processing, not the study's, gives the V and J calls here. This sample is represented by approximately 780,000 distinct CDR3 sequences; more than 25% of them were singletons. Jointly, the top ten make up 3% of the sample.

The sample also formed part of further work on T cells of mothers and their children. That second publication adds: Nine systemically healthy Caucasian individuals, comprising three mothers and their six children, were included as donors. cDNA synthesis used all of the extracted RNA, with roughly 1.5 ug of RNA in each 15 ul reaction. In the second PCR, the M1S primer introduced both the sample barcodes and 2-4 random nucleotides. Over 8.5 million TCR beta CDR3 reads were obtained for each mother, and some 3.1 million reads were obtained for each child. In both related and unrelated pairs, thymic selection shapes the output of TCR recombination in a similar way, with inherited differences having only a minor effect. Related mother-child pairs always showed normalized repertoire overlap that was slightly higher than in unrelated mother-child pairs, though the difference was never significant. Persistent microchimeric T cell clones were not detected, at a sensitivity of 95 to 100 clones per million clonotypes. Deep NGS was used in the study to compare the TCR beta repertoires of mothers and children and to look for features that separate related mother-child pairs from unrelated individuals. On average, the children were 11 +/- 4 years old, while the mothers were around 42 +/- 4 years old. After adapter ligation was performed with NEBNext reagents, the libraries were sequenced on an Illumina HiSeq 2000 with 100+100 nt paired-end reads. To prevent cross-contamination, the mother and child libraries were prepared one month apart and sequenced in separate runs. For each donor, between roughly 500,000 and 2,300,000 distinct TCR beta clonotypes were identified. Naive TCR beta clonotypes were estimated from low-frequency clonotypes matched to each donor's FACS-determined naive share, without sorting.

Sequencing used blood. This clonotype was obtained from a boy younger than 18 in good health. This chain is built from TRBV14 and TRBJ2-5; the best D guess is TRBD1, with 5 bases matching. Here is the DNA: TGTGCCAGCAGCCATAATATAGGGGTGGACGGAGAGACCCAGTACTTC. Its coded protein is CASSHNIGVDGETQYF. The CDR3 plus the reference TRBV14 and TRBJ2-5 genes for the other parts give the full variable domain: EAGVTQFPSHSVIEKGQTVTLRCDPISGHDNLYWYRRVMGKEIKFLLHFVKESKQDESGMPNNRFLAERTGGTYSTLKVQPAELEDSGVYFCASSHNIGVDGETQYFGPGTRLLVL.